Listed here are 22 T cell receptor beta chains from one sample, sequenced in a study of Tregs in tolerant kidney transplant recipients. Clones were sequenced by immunoSEQ multiplex PCR, and TCRdb holds only the in-frame ones, with some missing. The repertoire holds 65,000 or so clones, with around 87% as singletons. The nonmyeloablative bone marrow transplants came from related graft donors, with transient mixed chimerism. The sample consisted of CD4+ T cells from blood (PBMCs), taken 6 months after the transplant. The receptor source for this set is a human patient who received a combined kidney and bone marrow transplant. Some T cells may be supplied by the graft donor.

This chain connects TRBV30 to TRBJ2-3; 11 bases fit TRBD1. CDR3 length equals 16 residues. Trimming at V came to 1 base and at J to 4 bases, leaving 7 bases not matched to a gene. Germline V gives CDR1 GTSNPN, CDR2 SVGIG (reference sequence). CDR3 bases: TGTGCCTGGAGTGGGTCTCGGACAGGGGGCTCAGATACGCAGTATTTT. Translation gives CAWSGSRTGGSDTQYF. Looking up the rest from reference TRBV30 and TRBJ2-3 gives the full variable domain: SQTIHQWPATLVQPVGSPLSLECTVEGTSNPNLYWYRQAAGRGLQLLFYSVGIGQISSEVPQNLSASRPQDRQFILSSKKLLLSDSGFYLCAWSGSRTGGSDTQYFGPGTRLTVL.

The CDR3 loop is CASSTGTGTEETQYF. CDR3 nucleotide sequence: TGTGCCAGCAGCACTGGGACAGGGACCGAAGAGACCCAGTACTTC. This chain links TRBV21-1 with TRBJ2-5; the DNA was not compared with TRBD1, the D call given in the table. TRBV21-1 counts as a pseudogene. This CDR3 comprises 15 residues.

The gene calls are TRBV9 and TRBJ2-3; no clear D gene. The CDR3 sequence is 14 residues long. Trimming cost V 0 bases and J 3 bases, with 8 bases left between them. Germline V lookup: CDR1 SGDLS, CDR2 YYNGEE. The CDR3 DNA sequence: TGTGCCAGCAGCGTAGCTCCTCCTACAGATACGCAGTATTTT. This sequence encodes CASSVAPPTDTQYF.

CDR3 sequence reads: CASSRSGGGQPQHF. The CDR3 region has the DNA TGTGCCAGCAGTAGGTCAGGGGGCGGTCAGCCCCAGCATTTT. This chain joins TRBV28 and TRBJ1-5, with TRBD1 identical over 8 bases. The ends lost 5 bases at V and 6 bases at J; junction bases unmatched: 6. CDR1 and CDR2 from the germline V gene are MDHEN and SYDVKM. The CDR3 is 14 amino acids.

This chain links TRBV27 with TRBJ2-5; 8 bases are a match to TRBD1. V lost 6 bases and J lost 3; bases outside the gene matches: 3. Germline CDR1 is MNHEY and CDR2 is SMNVEV (reference sequence). The CDR3 is made up of 13 amino acids. The CDR3 sequence is CASRLTGEETQYF. CDR3 nucleotide sequence: TGTGCCAGCAGACTGACAGGGGAAGAGACCCAGTACTTC.

This clone was detected only once. Mismatch with germline at one junction end may stem from a read error. Distinct nucleotide sequences in the sample also encode this CDR3. The chain couples TRBV2 to TRBJ1-6; D might be TRBD1 (6 bases). Germline loops: CDR1 SNHLY, CDR2 FYNNEI. The CDR3 has 18 amino acids. In DNA form, the CDR3 reads TGTGCCACCTACCAAGGAACAGGGAAAAGCTCCTATAATTCCCCCCTCCACTTT. This gives the protein CATYQGTGKSSYNSPLHF.

The chain combines TRBV29-1 with TRBJ1-2; the match to TRBD1 covers 10 bases. V was clipped by 8 bases and J by 2 bases; unmatched bases: 5. The CDR3 sequence is 13 residues long. Germline V gene data show CDR1 as SQVTM and CDR2 as ANQGSEA. The CDR3 nucleotides read TGCAGCCACTCGGGACAGGGGAACTATGGCTACACCTTC. This translates into CSHSGQGNYGYTF.

The genes are TRBV29-1 and TRBJ2-7; the match to TRBD2 covers 10 bases. The CDR3 contains 17 residues. Looked up from germline, CDR1 is SQVTM and CDR2 is ANQGSEA. J gave up 2 bases and V 4 bases, and 14 bases lay outside the gene matches. The CDR3 spells CSVGVASGRILTYEQYF. Here the CDR3 DNA reads TGCAGCGTTGGCGTGGCTAGCGGGAGAATTCTGACCTACGAGCAGTACTTC.

The chain uses TRBV30 and TRBJ2-1; TRBD2 might be the D (5 bases). Looked up from germline, CDR1 is GTSNPN and CDR2 is SVGIG (reference sequence). V gave up 4 bases and J gave up 3 bases, with 10 bases separating them. There are 13 residues in the CDR3. In DNA form, the CDR3 reads TGTGCCTGGAATCGGGCGGGCTACAATGAGCAGTTCTTC. Its translation is CAWNRAGYNEQFF.

The chain recombines TRBV28 with TRBJ1-2; D gene unclear. The CDR3 is 15 residues long. Germline V gives CDR1 MDHEN, CDR2 SYDVKM. V was clipped by 1 base and J by 2 bases, with 11 bases between them. The CDR3 loop reads CASSLSVIPNYGYTF. The DNA for the CDR3 is TGTGCCAGCAGTTTATCGGTAATTCCAAACTATGGCTACACCTTC.

The chain joins TRBV6-1 to TRBJ2-1, with 9 bases matching TRBD1. V was clipped by 8 bases and J by 6 bases; unmatched bases: 8. Germline values: CDR1 MNHNS, CDR2 SASEGT. The CDR3 runs 14 residues. The CDR3 reads CASLRDRAFNEQFF. The CDR3 DNA reads as TGTGCCAGCCTCCGGGACAGGGCTTTCAATGAGCAGTTCTTC.

The rearrangement uses TRBV4-3 and TRBJ2-7; D may be TRBD1 (6 bases). The CDR3 totals 15 residues. Trimming left V 0 bases short and J 6 bases short, with 15 bases between. CDR1 and CDR2 from the germline V gene are LGHNA and YSLEER. CDR3 bases: TGCGCCAGCAGCCAAGATCTTCCAGGGGCTGGCGAGCAGTACTTC. Protein product: CASSQDLPGAGEQYF.

The chain recombines TRBV30 with TRBJ1-2; D call uncertain. V lost 1 base, J lost 7 bases, and 13 bases lay in between. Germline CDR1 GTSNPN, CDR2 SVGIG (reference sequence). The CDR3 is 13 amino acids. The CDR3 DNA sequence: TGTGCCTGGAGTGCTACGGTGCCCTCTGGCTACACCTTC. Amino acids: CAWSATVPSGYTF.

The V gene is TRBV5-1, the J gene TRBJ2-7, with 8 bases fitting TRBD1. This CDR3 contains 16 residues. Germline V lookup: CDR1 SGHRS, CDR2 YFSETQ. J gave up 0 bases and V 3 bases, and 8 bases lay outside the gene matches. The CDR3 protein is CASSYSPGQDSYEQYF. The CDR3 DNA reads TGCGCCAGCAGCTATTCACCGGGACAGGACTCCTACGAGCAGTACTTC.

The chain's CDR3 is CASSRTSGGYNEQFF. The DNA for the CDR3 is TGTGCCAGCAGTAGGACTAGCGGGGGTTACAATGAGCAGTTCTTC. The genes are TRBV6-4 and TRBJ2-1; TRBD2 matches 13 bases. Germline lookup yields CDR1 MRHNA and CDR2 SNTAGT. The CDR3 runs 15 residues. The V and J ends lost 5 bases and 4 bases, in that order; junction bases with no gene match: 2.

The J gene is TRBJ1-2, the V gene TRBV7-2; 10 positions agree with TRBD1. Per germline, CDR1 SGHTA and CDR2 FQGNSA. V was pared by 5 bases and J by 4 bases, with 7 bases of the junction left unmatched. This CDR3 region has 15 residues. CDR3: CASSIRDRGSYGYTF. The CDR3 nucleotides read TGTGCCAGCAGCATCCGGGACAGGGGAAGCTATGGCTACACCTTC.

The chain employs TRBV5-1 and TRBJ2-7; a possible D gene is TRBD2 (6 bases). This CDR3 is 15 amino acids long. Trimming pared 3 bases from V and 4 bases from J, leaving 17 bases between. Germline CDR1 reads SGHRS; CDR2 reads YFSETQ. The CDR3 DNA follows: TGCGCCAGCAGCTCCGTGGGGTCGGGGGAGTACGAGCAGTACTTC. Translating it yields CASSSVGSGEYEQYF.

The CDR3 nucleotides are TGTGCCAGCAGCCAGCGCCCCCGACAGGACAATGAGCAGTTCTTC. Translated: CASSQRPRQDNEQFF. The genes are TRBV4-2 and TRBJ2-1, with D perhaps TRBD1 (6 bases). Germline lookup yields CDR1 LGHNA and CDR2 YNFKEQ. V gave up 3 bases and J gave up 5 bases, with 14 bases separating them. This CDR3 contains 15 residues.

The chain joins TRBV2 to TRBJ2-5, with 13 nucleotides matching TRBD2. Germline loops: CDR1 SNHLY, CDR2 FYNNEI. With V trimmed by 5 bases and J by 2 bases, 5 bases remained unmatched. The CDR3 loop spans 16 amino acids. In DNA, the CDR3 is TGTGCCAGCAGTCGGACTAGCGGGGGACTTCAAGAGACCCAGTACTTC. As protein: CASSRTSGGLQETQYF.

The DNA of the CDR3 is TGTGCCAGCAGGGGGGACAACCAAGAGACCCAGTACTTC. Translated: CASRGDNQETQYF. The chain recombines TRBV13 with TRBJ2-5, with D maybe TRBD1 (6 bases). Trimming removed 6 bases from V and 0 bases from J, with 8 bases in between. The germline CDR1 and CDR2 sequences are PRHDT and FYEKMQ (reference sequence). The CDR3 is made up of 13 amino acids.

The sample holds one count of this clone. The chain carries TRBV7-9 and TRBJ1-1; D remains unclear. This CDR3 contains 14 residues. V was pared by 2 bases and J by 5 bases, with 12 bases between. Germline values: CDR1 SEHNR, CDR2 FQNEAQ (reference sequence). CDR3 amino acids: CASSLIQLTTEAFF. The CDR3 coding sequence is TGTGCCAGCAGCTTAATTCAGTTGACAACTGAAGCTTTCTTT. Combining the CDR3 with reference TRBV7-9 and TRBJ1-1 gives the whole variable domain DTGVSQNPRHKITKRGQNVTFRCDPISEHNRLYWYRQTLGQGPEFLTYFQNEAQLEKSRLLSDRFSAERPKGSFSTLEIQRTEQGDSAMYLCASSLIQLTTEAFFGQGTRLTVV.

The rearrangement joins TRBV18 to TRBJ1-3; D is perhaps TRBD1 (6 bases). CDR3 length: 15 residues. In germline, CDR1 is KGHSH, CDR2 LQKENI. V shed 2 bases and J shed 1 base, with 9 bases lying between them. CDR3 bases: TGTGCCAGCTCACCAGACGGGACATCTGGAAACACCATATATTTT. Encoded protein: CASSPDGTSGNTIYF. Drawing the rest from reference TRBV18 and TRBJ1-3, the complete variable domain is NAGVMQNPRHLVRRRGQEARLRCSPMKGHSHVYWYRQLPEEGLKFMVYLQKENIIDESGMPKERFSAEFPKEGPSILRIQQVVRGDSAAYFCASSPDGTSGNTIYFGEGSWLTVV.